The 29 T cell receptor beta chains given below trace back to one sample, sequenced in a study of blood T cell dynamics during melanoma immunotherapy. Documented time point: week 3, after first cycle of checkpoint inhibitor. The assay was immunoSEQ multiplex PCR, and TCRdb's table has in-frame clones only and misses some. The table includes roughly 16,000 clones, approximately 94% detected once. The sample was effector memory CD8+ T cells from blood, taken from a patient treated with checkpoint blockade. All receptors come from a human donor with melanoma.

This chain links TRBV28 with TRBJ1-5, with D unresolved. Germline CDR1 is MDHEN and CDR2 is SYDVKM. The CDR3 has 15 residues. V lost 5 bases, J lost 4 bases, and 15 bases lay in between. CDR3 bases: TGTGCCAGCAGTCTCCGGGTAGGCGCAAATCAGCCCCAGCATTTT. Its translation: CASSLRVGANQPQHF.

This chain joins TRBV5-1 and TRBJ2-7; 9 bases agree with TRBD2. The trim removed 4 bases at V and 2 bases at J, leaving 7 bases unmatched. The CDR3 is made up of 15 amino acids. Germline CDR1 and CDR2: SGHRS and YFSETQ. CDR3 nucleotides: TGCGCCAGCAGCCCCAGCGGGAGGATCACCTACGAGCAGTACTTC. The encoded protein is CASSPSGRITYEQYF. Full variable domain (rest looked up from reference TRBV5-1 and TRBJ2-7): KAGVTQTPRYLIKTRGQQVTLSCSPISGHRSVSWYQQTPGQGLQFLFEYFSETQRNKGNFPGRFSGRQFSNSRSEMNVSTLELGDSALYLCASSPSGRITYEQYFGPGTRLTVT.

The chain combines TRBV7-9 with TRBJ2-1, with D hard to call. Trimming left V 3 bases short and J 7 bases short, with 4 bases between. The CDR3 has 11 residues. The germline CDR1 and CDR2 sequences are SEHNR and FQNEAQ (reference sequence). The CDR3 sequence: CASSLGNEQFF. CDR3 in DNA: TGTGCCAGCAGCTTGGGGAATGAGCAGTTCTTC.

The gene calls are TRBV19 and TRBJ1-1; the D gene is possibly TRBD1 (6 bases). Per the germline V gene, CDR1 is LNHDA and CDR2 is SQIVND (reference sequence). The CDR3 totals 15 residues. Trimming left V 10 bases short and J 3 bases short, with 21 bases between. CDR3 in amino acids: CATVNGAGEDTEAFF. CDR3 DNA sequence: TGTGCCACCGTAAATGGGGCAGGGGAGGACACTGAAGCTTTCTTT.

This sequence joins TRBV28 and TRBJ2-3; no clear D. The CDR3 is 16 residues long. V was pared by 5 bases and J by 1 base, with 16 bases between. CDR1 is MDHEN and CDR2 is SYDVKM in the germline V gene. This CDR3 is CASSAGVVVRTDTQYF. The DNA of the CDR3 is TGTGCCAGCAGTGCCGGAGTGGTCGTACGCACAGATACGCAGTATTTT.

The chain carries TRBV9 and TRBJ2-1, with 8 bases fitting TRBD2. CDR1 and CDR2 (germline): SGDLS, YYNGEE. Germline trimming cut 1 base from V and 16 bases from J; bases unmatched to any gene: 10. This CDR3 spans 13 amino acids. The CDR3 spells CASSVNLGGGFFF. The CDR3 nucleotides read TGTGCCAGCAGCGTAAATCTAGGCGGGGGGTTTTTCTTC.

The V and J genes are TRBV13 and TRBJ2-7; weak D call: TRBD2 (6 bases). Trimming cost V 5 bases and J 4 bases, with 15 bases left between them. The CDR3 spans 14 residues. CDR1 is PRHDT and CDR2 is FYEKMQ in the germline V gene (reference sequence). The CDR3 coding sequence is TGTGCCAGCAGCGAGGGACTTGGGACTTACGAGCAGTACTTC. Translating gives CASSEGLGTYEQYF.

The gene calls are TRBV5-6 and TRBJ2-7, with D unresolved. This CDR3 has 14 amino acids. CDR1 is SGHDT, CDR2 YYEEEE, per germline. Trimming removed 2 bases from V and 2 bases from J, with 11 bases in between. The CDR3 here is CASSFRSAPYEQYF. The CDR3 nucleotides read TGTGCCAGCAGCTTTAGGTCGGCCCCCTACGAGCAGTACTTC.

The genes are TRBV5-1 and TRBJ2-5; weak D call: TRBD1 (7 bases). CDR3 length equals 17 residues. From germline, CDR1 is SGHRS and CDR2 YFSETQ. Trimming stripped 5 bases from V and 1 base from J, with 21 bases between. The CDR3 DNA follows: TGCGCCAGCAGAACTCGGTGGGCAGGGGGGATCCAAGAGACCCAGTACTTC. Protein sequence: CASRTRWAGGIQETQYF.

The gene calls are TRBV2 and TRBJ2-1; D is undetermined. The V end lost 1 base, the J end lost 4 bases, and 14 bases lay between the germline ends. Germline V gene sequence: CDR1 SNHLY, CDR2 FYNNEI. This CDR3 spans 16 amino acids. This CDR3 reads CASSEGRLELYNEQFF. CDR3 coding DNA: TGTGCCAGCAGTGAAGGGAGACTGGAACTATACAATGAGCAGTTCTTC.

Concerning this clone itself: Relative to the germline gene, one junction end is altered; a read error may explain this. The CDR3 loop is CASSRTGVSEQYF. The CDR3 DNA reads TGTGCTAGCAGTCGTACAGGGGTGAGTGAGCAGTACTTC. The chain combines TRBV7-7 with TRBJ2-7; 7 bases line up with TRBD1. CDR3 size: 13 residues. Germline V gives CDR1 SSHAT, CDR2 FNYEAQ (reference sequence). Supplemented by reference TRBV7-7 and TRBJ2-7, the full variable domain reads GAGVSQSPRYKVTKRGQDVTLRCDPISSHATLYWYQQALGQGPEFLTYFNYEAQPDKSGLPSDRFSAERPEGSISTLTIQRTEQRDSAMYRCASSRTGVSEQYFGPGTRLTVT.

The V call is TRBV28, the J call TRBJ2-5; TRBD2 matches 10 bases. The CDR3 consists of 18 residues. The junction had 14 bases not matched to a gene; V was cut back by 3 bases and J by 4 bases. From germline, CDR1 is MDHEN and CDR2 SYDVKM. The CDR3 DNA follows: TGTGCCAGCAGTTTCTTCTTGCTAGCGGGAGAAGAGAGAGAGACCCAGTACTTC. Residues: CASSFFLLAGEERETQYF.

DNA of the CDR3: TGTGCCAGCAGCCCTCGACAAACCTACAATGAGCAGTTCTTC. Protein: CASSPRQTYNEQFF. V and J are TRBV13 and TRBJ2-1; D remains ambiguous. This CDR3 is built from 14 residues. Per germline, CDR1 PRHDT and CDR2 FYEKMQ (reference sequence). V dropped 5 bases and J dropped 2 bases, with 10 bases sitting between them.

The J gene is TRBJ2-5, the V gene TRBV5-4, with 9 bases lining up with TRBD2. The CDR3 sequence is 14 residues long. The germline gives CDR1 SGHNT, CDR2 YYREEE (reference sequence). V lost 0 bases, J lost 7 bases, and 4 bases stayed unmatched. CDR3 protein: CASSLGERGATQYF. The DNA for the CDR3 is TGTGCCAGCAGCTTGGGGGAGCGGGGGGCGACCCAGTACTTC.

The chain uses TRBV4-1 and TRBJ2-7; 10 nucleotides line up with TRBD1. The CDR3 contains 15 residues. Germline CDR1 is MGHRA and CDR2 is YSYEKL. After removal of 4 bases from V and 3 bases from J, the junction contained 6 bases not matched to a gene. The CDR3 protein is CASSLRQGAGYEQYF. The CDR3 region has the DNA TGCGCCAGCAGCCTCCGACAGGGGGCGGGCTACGAGCAGTACTTC.

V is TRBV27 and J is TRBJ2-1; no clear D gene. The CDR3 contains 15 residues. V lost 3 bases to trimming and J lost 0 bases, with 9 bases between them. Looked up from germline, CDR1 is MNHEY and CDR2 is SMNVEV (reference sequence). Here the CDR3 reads CASSFIGSSYNEQFF. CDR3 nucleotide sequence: TGTGCCAGCAGTTTCATAGGAAGCTCCTACAATGAGCAGTTCTTC.

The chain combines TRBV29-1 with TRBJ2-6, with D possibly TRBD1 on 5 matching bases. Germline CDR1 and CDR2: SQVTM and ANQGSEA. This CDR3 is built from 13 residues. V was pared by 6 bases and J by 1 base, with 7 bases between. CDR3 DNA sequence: TGCAGCGTGGCAGGGTCTGGGGCCAACGTCCTGACTTTC. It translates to CSVAGSGANVLTF.

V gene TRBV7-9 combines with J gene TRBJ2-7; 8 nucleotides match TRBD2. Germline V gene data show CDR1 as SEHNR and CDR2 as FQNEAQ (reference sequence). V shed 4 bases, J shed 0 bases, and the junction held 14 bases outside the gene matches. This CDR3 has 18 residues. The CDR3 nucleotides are TGTGCCAGCAGCTCGCCCCGTAGGAGCGGGGGTAGCTCCTACGAGCAGTACTTC. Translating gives CASSSPRRSGGSSYEQYF.

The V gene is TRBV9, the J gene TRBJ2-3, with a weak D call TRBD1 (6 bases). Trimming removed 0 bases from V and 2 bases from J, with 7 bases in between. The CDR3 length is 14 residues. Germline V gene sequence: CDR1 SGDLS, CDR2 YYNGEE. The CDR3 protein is CASSVGGHTDTQYF. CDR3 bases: TGTGCCAGCAGCGTAGGGGGGCACACAGATACGCAGTATTTT. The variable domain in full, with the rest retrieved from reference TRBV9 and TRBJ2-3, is DSGVTQTPKHLITATGQRVTLRCSPRSGDLSVYWYQQSLDQGLQFLIQYYNGEERAKGNILERFSAQQFPDLHSELNLSSLELGDSALYFCASSVGGHTDTQYFGPGTRLTVL.

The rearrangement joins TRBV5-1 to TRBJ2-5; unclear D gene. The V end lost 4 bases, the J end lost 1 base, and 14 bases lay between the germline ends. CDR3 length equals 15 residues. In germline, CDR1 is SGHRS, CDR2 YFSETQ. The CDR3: CASSDPSVAQETQYF. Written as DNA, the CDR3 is TGCGCCAGCAGCGACCCCTCGGTCGCCCAAGAGACCCAGTACTTC.

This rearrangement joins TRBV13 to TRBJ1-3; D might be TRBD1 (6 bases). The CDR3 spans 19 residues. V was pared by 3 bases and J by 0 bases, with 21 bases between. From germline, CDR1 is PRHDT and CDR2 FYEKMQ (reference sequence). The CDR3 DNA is TGTGCCAGCAGCTTGCCCCCCTACCGACAGGACGACTCTGGAAACACCATATATTTT. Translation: CASSLPPYRQDDSGNTIYF. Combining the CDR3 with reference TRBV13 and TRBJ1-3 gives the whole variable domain AAGVIQSPRHLIKEKRETATLKCYPIPRHDTVYWYQQGPGQDPQFLISFYEKMQSDKGSIPDRFSAQQFSDYHSELNMSSLELGDSALYFCASSLPPYRQDDSGNTIYFGEGSWLTVV.

The CDR3 coding sequence is TGTGCCAGCAGTCTGGCAGGGGGCGCCTCAGTCGAGCAGTACTTC. Amino acids: CASSLAGGASVEQYF. This chain uses TRBV2 with TRBJ2-7, with 8 positions matching TRBD1. The V gene end was trimmed by 5 bases and the J gene end by 6 bases; junction bases not matched to a gene: 12. The CDR3 is 15 amino acids. Per germline, CDR1 SNHLY and CDR2 FYNNEI.

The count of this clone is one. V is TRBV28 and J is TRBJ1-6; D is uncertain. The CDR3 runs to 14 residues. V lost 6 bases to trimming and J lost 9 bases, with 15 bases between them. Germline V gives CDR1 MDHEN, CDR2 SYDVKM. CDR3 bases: TGTGCCAGCAGCGACCCCGGGTCGGGTTCACCCCTCCACTTT. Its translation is CASSDPGSGSPLHF.

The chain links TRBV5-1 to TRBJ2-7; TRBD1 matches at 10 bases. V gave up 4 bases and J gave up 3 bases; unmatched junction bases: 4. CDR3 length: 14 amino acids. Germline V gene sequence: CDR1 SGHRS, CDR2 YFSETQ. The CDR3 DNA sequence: TGCGCCAGCAGCCCACGGACAGGGGGCTACGAGCAGTACTTC. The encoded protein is CASSPRTGGYEQYF. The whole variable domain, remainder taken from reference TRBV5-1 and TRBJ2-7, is KAGVTQTPRYLIKTRGQQVTLSCSPISGHRSVSWYQQTPGQGLQFLFEYFSETQRNKGNFPGRFSGRQFSNSRSEMNVSTLELGDSALYLCASSPRTGGYEQYFGPGTRLTVT.

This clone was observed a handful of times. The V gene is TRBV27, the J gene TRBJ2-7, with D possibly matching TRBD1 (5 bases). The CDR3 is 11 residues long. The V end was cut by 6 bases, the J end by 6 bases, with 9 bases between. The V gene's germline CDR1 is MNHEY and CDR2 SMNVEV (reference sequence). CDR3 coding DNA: TGTGCCAGCAGCTCTAGGGGCGAGCAGTACTTC. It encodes CASSSRGEQYF.

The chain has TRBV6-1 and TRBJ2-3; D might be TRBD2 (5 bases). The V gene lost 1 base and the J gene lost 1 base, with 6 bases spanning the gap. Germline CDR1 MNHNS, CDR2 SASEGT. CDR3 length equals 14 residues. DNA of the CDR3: TGTGCCAGCAGTGAAGGAGCGGGCACAGATACGCAGTATTTT. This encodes CASSEGAGTDTQYF.

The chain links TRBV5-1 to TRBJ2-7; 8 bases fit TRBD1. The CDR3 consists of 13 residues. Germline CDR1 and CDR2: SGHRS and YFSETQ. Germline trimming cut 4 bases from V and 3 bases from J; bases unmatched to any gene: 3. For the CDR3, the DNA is TGCGCCAGCAGCCACGGACAGGGCTACGAGCAGTACTTC. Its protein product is CASSHGQGYEQYF.

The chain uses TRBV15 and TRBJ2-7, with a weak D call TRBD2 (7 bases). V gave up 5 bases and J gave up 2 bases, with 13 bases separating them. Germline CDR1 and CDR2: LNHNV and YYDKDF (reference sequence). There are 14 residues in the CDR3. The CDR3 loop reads CATSFEGGAYEQYF. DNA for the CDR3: TGTGCCACCAGCTTCGAGGGGGGGGCCTACGAGCAGTACTTC.

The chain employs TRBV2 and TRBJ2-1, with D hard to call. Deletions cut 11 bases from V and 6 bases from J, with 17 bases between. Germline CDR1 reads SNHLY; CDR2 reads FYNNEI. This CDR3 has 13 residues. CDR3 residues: CASITPLRNEQFF. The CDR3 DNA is TGTGCCTCTATCACCCCCCTCCGCAATGAGCAGTTCTTC. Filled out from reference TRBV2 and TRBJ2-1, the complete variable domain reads EPEVTQTPSHQVTQMGQEVILRCVPISNHLYFYWYRQILGQKVEFLVSFYNNEISEKSEIFDDQFSVERPDGSNFTLKIRSTKLEDSAMYFCASITPLRNEQFFGPGTRLTVL.